This TCR beta chain was captured by sequencing in a study of blood T cell repertoires in COVID-19. In the authors' methods: Nucleated cell number was recorded as an estimate derived from reference gene primer amplification. The assay was immunoSEQ multiplex PCR, and TCRdb's table has in-frame clones only and misses some. That table supplies the V and J calls and clone size; D and trimming were determined from the DNA. This table holds fewer than 30,000 clones, 60% to 80% found once. This CDR3 has 13 residues. Trimming removed 3 bases from V and 6 bases from J; junction bases left unmatched: 1. Germline loops: CDR1 MGHRA, CDR2 YSYEKL.

This rearrangement joins TRBV4-1 to TRBJ1-2; TRBD1 matches 10 bases. The receptor was isolated from a boy aged 2 to 10 with active or convalescent COVID-19. The sequenced sample was peripheral blood. The DNA for the CDR3 is TGCGCCAGCAGCCAGGGGACAGGGGATGGCTACACCTTC. Its protein is CASSQGTGDGYTF.